One and the same sample provided the 25 T cell receptor beta chains below, sequenced in a study of blood T cell repertoires in COVID-19. TCRdb's copy holds only in-frame clones and misses some; the assay was immunoSEQ multiplex PCR. The data show some 260,000 clones, 80% to 90% seen once. Sequencing used peripheral blood. The source of these receptors is a woman aged 70-85 years with COVID-19, enrolled during active disease.

J is TRBJ2-1 and V is TRBV29-1, with D possibly matching TRBD1 (6 bases). This CDR3 has 12 amino acids. V shed 6 bases and J shed 1 base, with 7 bases lying between them. From germline, CDR1 is SQVTM and CDR2 ANQGSEA. CDR3 nucleotide sequence: TGCAGCGTACAGGGTTCCTACAATGAGCAGTTCTTC. Translated, it gives CSVQGSYNEQFF.

Here the CDR3 reads CASSPPNRVDTGELFF. CDR3 in DNA: TGTGCCAGCTCACCACCTAACAGGGTTGACACCGGGGAGCTGTTTTTT. This chain connects TRBV18 to TRBJ2-2; D may be TRBD1 (6 bases). The CDR3 covers 16 residues. V lost 0 bases to trimming and J lost 3 bases, with 11 bases between them. CDR1 and CDR2 (germline): KGHSH, LQKENI.

The chain couples TRBV9 to TRBJ2-2; 11 bases are shared with TRBD1. The germline CDR1 and CDR2 sequences are SGDLS and YYNGEE. V shed 4 bases and J 0 bases; nucleotides not matched to a gene: 11. This CDR3 comprises 19 residues. The CDR3 coding sequence is TGTGCCAGCAGCCCTAGGACAGGGGGCTTTCTATCGAACACCGGGGAGCTGTTTTTT. It codes for CASSPRTGGFLSNTGELFF.

This clone was seen only once. The chain links TRBV2 to TRBJ1-2; the D gene is possibly TRBD1 (5 bases). The germline gives CDR1 SNHLY, CDR2 FYNNEI. The CDR3 is 12 amino acids. V dropped 4 bases and J dropped 2 bases, with 5 bases sitting between them. The CDR3, as DNA: TGTGCCAGCAGTGGACAGAACTATGGCTACACCTTC. This gives the protein CASSGQNYGYTF.

CDR3 nucleotide sequence: TGTGCCAGCAGCTTTGGAGGGGCGAATAATTCACCCCTCCACTTT. This codes for CASSFGGANNSPLHF. V and J are TRBV5-4 and TRBJ1-6; D is possibly TRBD1 (5 bases). In germline, CDR1 is SGHNT, CDR2 YYREEE (reference sequence). The CDR3 has 15 amino acids. V lost 2 bases to trimming and J lost 5 bases, with 11 bases between them.

The V call is TRBV9, the J call TRBJ2-2; D unresolved. CDR1 SGDLS and CDR2 YYNGEE come from the germline V gene. Deletions cut 0 bases from V and 6 bases from J, with 3 bases between. This CDR3 contains 12 residues. The CDR3 nucleotides are TGTGCCAGCAGCGTAGACTCCGGGGAGCTGTTTTTT. This translates into CASSVDSGELFF. Full variable domain (outside the CDR3, taken from reference TRBV9 and TRBJ2-2): DSGVTQTPKHLITATGQRVTLRCSPRSGDLSVYWYQQSLDQGLQFLIQYYNGEERAKGNILERFSAQQFPDLHSELNLSSLELGDSALYFCASSVDSGELFFGEGSRLTVL.

V usage is TRBV7-6 and J usage is TRBJ1-6, with D possibly matching TRBD1 (5 bases). Germline CDR1 SGHVS, CDR2 FNYEAQ. V was cut by 5 bases and J by 8 bases, with 19 bases left in between. The CDR3 has 16 residues. DNA for the CDR3: TGTGCCAGCAGCCTGAATGAGGTAGCGGGGGATTCACCCCTCCACTTT. Protein product: CASSLNEVAGDSPLHF.

The chain joins TRBV18 to TRBJ2-1; D is unresolved. The CDR3 extends over 16 amino acids. Per the germline V gene, CDR1 is KGHSH and CDR2 is LQKENI. V lost 2 bases and J lost 4, with 15 bases in between. The CDR3 sequence: CASSPFGDTGYNEQFF. The CDR3 DNA is TGTGCCAGCTCACCATTTGGCGACACTGGATACAATGAGCAGTTCTTC.

The chain couples TRBV15 to TRBJ2-1; D may be TRBD1 (6 bases). Germline V gene sequence: CDR1 LNHNV, CDR2 YYDKDF (reference sequence). CDR3 length: 15 residues. V lost 5 bases to trimming and J lost 3 bases, with 14 bases between them. CDR3 bases: TGTGCCACCAGCCCCCATAGGACAGACTACAATGAGCAGTTCTTC. Encoded protein: CATSPHRTDYNEQFF.

This chain connects TRBV11-2 to TRBJ2-1; 11 nucleotides match TRBD2. The CDR3 consists of 12 residues. CDR1 is SGHAT, CDR2 FQNNGV, per germline. Trimming took 5 bases from V and 12 from J; bases not matched to a gene: 3. The CDR3 DNA reads as TGTGCCAGCAGCCTGGGACTAGCGGTGCAGTTCTTC. Residues: CASSLGLAVQFF.

The chain joins TRBV3-1 (or the pseudogene TRBV3-2) to TRBJ1-5, with TRBD1 as a possible D gene (6 bases). CDR1 and CDR2 from the germline V gene are LGHDT and YNNKEL (reference sequence). The CDR3 length is 14 residues. Between the trimmed V and J ends, which lost 0 bases and 6 bases, there was a span of 9 bases. The DNA for the CDR3 is TGTGCCAGCAGCCAAGATTTGGGGGCTCAGCCCCAGCATTTT. Residues: CASSQDLGAQPQHF.

The chain couples TRBV19 to TRBJ2-4, with 7 bases identical to TRBD1. The CDR3 totals 14 residues. The J segment lost 8 bases and the V segment lost 2 bases, leaving 6 bases of the junction unmatched. Per germline, CDR1 LNHDA and CDR2 SQIVND (reference sequence). The CDR3 is CASSISSQGDIQYF. The CDR3 DNA sequence: TGTGCCAGTAGTATAAGTAGTCAGGGGGACATTCAGTACTTC. Based on the CDR3 plus reference TRBV19 and TRBJ2-4, the full variable domain is DGGITQSPKYLFRKEGQNVTLSCEQNLNHDAMYWYRQDPGQGLRLIYYSQIVNDFQKGDIAEGYSVSREKKESFPLTVTSAQKNPTAFYLCASSISSQGDIQYFGAGTRLSVL.

V usage is TRBV3-1 (or the pseudogene TRBV3-2) and J usage is TRBJ2-3, with 12 bases fitting TRBD2. The CDR3 has 19 amino acids. V lost 5 bases and J lost 6; bases outside the gene matches: 18. CDR1 and CDR2 from the germline V gene are LGHDT and YNNKEL (reference sequence). This CDR3 reads CASSDHTDGLAGGPDTQYF. As DNA, the CDR3 is TGTGCCAGCAGCGATCACACGGACGGGCTAGCGGGAGGGCCGGATACGCAGTATTTT.

This clone occurred once. This rearrangement joins TRBV10-2 to TRBJ2-1; D is uncertain. Germline CDR1 WSHSY, CDR2 SAAADI. V was trimmed by 6 bases and J by 5 bases, leaving 11 bases between them. The CDR3 totals 13 residues. The CDR3 loop is CASSPSVDNEQFF. DNA of the CDR3: TGCGCCAGCAGCCCCTCGGTGGACAATGAGCAGTTCTTC.

The chain uses TRBV21-1 and TRBJ2-3; TRBD2, the D gene given by the table, was not confirmed from the DNA. TRBV21-1 is a listed pseudogene. The CDR3 runs 16 residues. The DNA of the CDR3 is TGTGCCAGCACCCGCCCCACTAGCCCGTGCACAGATACGCAGTATTTT. Encoded protein: CASTRPTSPCTDTQYF.

This chain joins TRBV11-2 and TRBJ1-3, with TRBD1 identical over 11 bases. V was clipped by 5 bases and J by 0 bases; unmatched bases: 12. The CDR3 covers 19 residues. CDR1 SGHAT and CDR2 FQNNGV come from the germline V gene. The CDR3 region has the DNA TGTGCCAGCAGCCCCGGACAGGGGGCTCTCCTCCTCTCTGGAAACACCATATATTTT. This encodes CASSPGQGALLLSGNTIYF.

This clone was seen once. The gene calls are TRBV15 and TRBJ1-5; possibly TRBD1 for D (5 bases). Germline values: CDR1 LNHNV, CDR2 YYDKDF (reference sequence). This CDR3 is 16 amino acids long. V dropped 0 bases and J dropped 3 bases, with 12 bases sitting between them. CDR3 in amino acids: CATSRDTPGNNQPQHF. In DNA form, the CDR3 reads TGTGCCACCAGCAGAGATACGCCAGGGAACAATCAGCCCCAGCATTTT.

V is TRBV2 and J is TRBJ1-5; tentatively, D is TRBD1 (5 bases). V was clipped by 2 bases and J by 6 bases, with 11 bases between them. CDR1 is SNHLY, CDR2 FYNNEI, per germline. The CDR3 sequence is 14 residues long. CDR3 residues: CASSEQQGGQPQHF. CDR3 nucleotides: TGTGCCAGCAGTGAACAGCAGGGAGGTCAGCCCCAGCATTTT.

This chain joins TRBV30 and TRBJ1-3; 9 bases match TRBD1. V gave up 6 bases and J gave up 1 base; unmatched junction bases: 4. Germline V CDR1 and CDR2: GTSNPN, SVGIG (reference sequence). CDR3 size: 14 residues. CDR3 protein: CACGQGLSGNTIYF. The CDR3 DNA reads TGTGCCTGCGGACAGGGGCTTTCTGGAAACACCATATATTTT.

In this sample, this clone turned up a few times. CDR3 nucleotides: TGTGCCAGTAGTCTCACCTTCCGGGACAGGGGGAACGAGCAGTACTTC. This gives the protein CASSLTFRDRGNEQYF. The chain combines TRBV19 with TRBJ2-7; 11 nucleotides agree with TRBD1. Germline loops: CDR1 LNHDA, CDR2 SQIVND (reference sequence). Trimming removed 5 bases from V and 5 bases from J; junction bases left unmatched: 11. There are 16 residues in the CDR3.

V is TRBV28 and J is TRBJ2-5, with 7 bases fitting TRBD2. V was clipped by 6 bases and J by 2 bases; unmatched bases: 6. The CDR3 is 14 residues long. The germline V gene encodes CDR1 MDHEN and CDR2 SYDVKM. This CDR3 is CASRSGGGQETQYF. The CDR3 DNA follows: TGTGCCAGCAGATCGGGGGGTGGTCAAGAGACCCAGTACTTC.

This rearrangement joins TRBV30 to TRBJ1-3; D not resolved. Germline CDR1 GTSNPN, CDR2 SVGIG (reference sequence). V was cut by 7 bases and J by 0 bases, with 13 bases left in between. The CDR3 extends over 14 amino acids. The CDR3 sequence is CAFNQAVSGNTIYF. The DNA of the CDR3 is TGTGCCTTTAATCAAGCCGTCTCTGGAAACACCATATATTTT.

This clone was observed once. This chain connects TRBV5-1 to TRBJ2-5; TRBD2 aligns across 9 bases. The germline V gene encodes CDR1 SGHRS and CDR2 YFSETQ. J lost 2 bases, V lost 6 bases, and 8 bases had no gene match. This CDR3 contains 15 residues. As DNA, the CDR3 is TGCGCCAGCAACTCCGCGGGAGGGGCACAAGAGACCCAGTACTTC. As protein: CASNSAGGAQETQYF.

The gene calls are TRBV3-1 (or the pseudogene TRBV3-2) and TRBJ1-1; tentatively, D is TRBD1 (5 bases). The V end was cut by 2 bases, the J end by 2 bases, with 9 bases between. Germline V gene data show CDR1 as LGHDT and CDR2 as YNNKEL (reference sequence). The CDR3 has 14 residues. For the CDR3, the DNA is TGTGCCAGCAGCCAACCAACAGGTAACACTGAAGCTTTCTTT. This codes for CASSQPTGNTEAFF.

This chain uses TRBV18 with TRBJ1-1; D ambiguous. The CDR3 runs 15 residues. Per the germline V gene, CDR1 is KGHSH and CDR2 is LQKENI. Trimming stripped 1 base from V and 1 base from J, with 10 bases between. The CDR3 sequence: CASSPLDGGNTEAFF. The CDR3 bases are TGTGCCAGCTCACCACTCGACGGAGGGAACACTGAAGCTTTCTTT.